This TCR beta chain is from a study of tumor-infiltrating lymphocytes in primary liver carcinoma. In the study overall: Subjects presented with primary liver carcinoma managed by surgical resection. Patients were men and women aged 30 to 69 years. General observations from the study: Lower overlap was observed for tumor-adjacent and tumor-blood pairs relative to tumor region pairs. Unsorted bulk samples meant CD4+ and CD8+ repertoires went uncompared.

Researchers generated TCR beta cDNA from about 500 ng of total RNA, relying on a constant-region primer. Library construction for TCR beta comprised three nested multiplex PCR rounds performed with slightly modified ARM-PCR. Forward primers for TRBV1-TRBV30 and a C-beta reverse primer served the first two PCR rounds, at about 10 cycles each. TCRdb processed the multiplex PCR reads anew with MiXCR; each CDR3 protein has one entry. The sample holds almost 200,000 distinct CDR3 sequences, 65% seen once. As to this clonotype: Its antigen is unknown.

Blood RNA came from unsorted whole blood; germline DNA was also extracted. Between the trimmed V and J ends, which lost 1 base and 8 bases, there was a span of 11 bases. Germline V gene lookup returns CDR1 DFQATT and CDR2 SNEGSKA (reference sequence). CDR3 length: 13 amino acids. The clonotype originates from a woman aged 60-75 years with primary liver carcinoma and hepatitis B virus infection. Sequenced material: peripheral blood. The V call is TRBV20-1, the J call TRBJ1-4; D possibly corresponds to TRBD1 (6 bases). The chain's CDR3 is CSARAGGEEKLFF. Written as DNA, the CDR3 is TGCAGTGCTAGAGCGGGGGGCGAAGAAAAACTGTTTTTT.